Shown below are 9 T cell receptor beta chains from a single sample sequenced in a study of T cell responses to AZD1222 COVID-19 vaccine. Profiled with immunoSEQ multiplex PCR; TCRdb holds only in-frame clones, not every one. There are under 130,000 clones in the sample; about 88% occur only once, and around 10% lies in the top ten. Sequencing used peripheral blood, obtained on day 0 of AZD1222 vaccination. These receptors all stem from an adult in good health.

This sequence joins TRBV19 and TRBJ1-2; 11 bases are a match to TRBD1. Losses at the gene ends were 7 bases for V and 7 bases for J; bases not matched to a gene: 8. The CDR3 totals 14 residues. CDR1 is LNHDA, CDR2 SQIVND, per germline (reference sequence). Here the CDR3 reads CASNRDRGIFGYTF. The CDR3 bases are TGTGCCAGTAACCGGGACAGGGGGATCTTTGGCTACACCTTC. Filled out from reference TRBV19 and TRBJ1-2, the complete variable domain reads DGGITQSPKYLFRKEGQNVTLSCEQNLNHDAMYWYRQDPGQGLRLIYYSQIVNDFQKGDIAEGYSVSREKKESFPLTVTSAQKNPTAFYLCASNRDRGIFGYTFGSGTRLTVV.

The chain employs TRBV5-1 and TRBJ2-2; TRBD1 or TRBD2 may be the D gene (5 bases each). V lost 9 bases and J lost 4, with 13 bases in between. Germline loops: CDR1 SGHRS, CDR2 YFSETQ. The CDR3 is 13 residues long. The CDR3 nucleotides read TGCGCCACCAGACGGGACGGCACCGGGGAGCTGTTTTTT. Amino acid sequence: CATRRDGTGELFF.

This clone has only a few counts. J is TRBJ2-7 and V is TRBV25-1, with D uncertain. Germline V CDR1 and CDR2: MGHDK, SYGVNS. The length of the CDR3 is 13 residues. Trimming removed 0 bases from V and 4 bases from J, with 7 bases in between. The CDR3 region is CASSEYFVYEQYF. CDR3 coding DNA: TGTGCCAGCAGTGAATATTTTGTGTACGAGCAGTACTTC.

This chain connects TRBV6-2 or TRBV6-3 to TRBJ1-1; tentatively, D is TRBD1 (5 bases). V was shortened by 6 bases and J by 3 bases, with 14 bases between the two germline ends. This CDR3 region has 14 residues. Germline V gene data show CDR1 as MNHEY and CDR2 as SVGEGT. DNA of the CDR3: TGTGCCAGCAGCCGGAGGGGCCATTACACTGAAGCTTTCTTT. This gives the protein CASSRRGHYTEAFF.

J is TRBJ2-6 and V is TRBV10-3; possibly TRBD1 or TRBD2 for D (5 bases each). CDR3 length: 17 residues. Germline lookup yields CDR1 ENHRY and CDR2 SYGVKD. Deletions cut 6 bases from V and 0 bases from J, with 15 bases between. The CDR3 DNA is TGTGCCATCAGGGGGGACCTCGAGGGCTCTGGGGCCAACGTCCTGACTTTC. Encoded protein: CAIRGDLEGSGANVLTF.

With respect to this clone: Within the sample, other DNA sequences also encode this same CDR3. The V call is TRBV5-5, the J call TRBJ1-2; D might be TRBD1 (5 bases). The V gene lost 0 bases and the J gene lost 2 bases, with 5 bases spanning the gap. CDR3 length: 13 amino acids. From germline, CDR1 is SGHKS and CDR2 YYEKEE (reference sequence). Here the CDR3 reads CASSLGGNYGYTF. CDR3 DNA: TGTGCCAGCAGCTTGGGGGGGAACTATGGCTACACCTTC.

In DNA, the CDR3 is TGCGCCAGCAGCTCTGTTCGACAGGGGGTTATCGCTGAAGCTTTCTTT. This codes for CASSSVRQGVIAEAFF. The rearrangement uses TRBV5-1 and TRBJ1-1; TRBD1 agrees at 9 bases. The CDR3 loop spans 16 amino acids. Germline CDR1 reads SGHRS; CDR2 reads YFSETQ. V dropped 3 bases and J dropped 6; count of bases not matched to a gene: 12.

The V call is TRBV7-2, the J call TRBJ1-2; 9 bases match TRBD1. This CDR3 comprises 16 residues. The germline V gene has CDR1 SGHTA and CDR2 FQGNSA. V lost 7 bases, J lost 8 bases, and 17 bases stayed unmatched. CDR3 residues: CASTPRPGQGGGGYTF. In DNA, the CDR3 is TGTGCCAGCACCCCTCGTCCGGGACAGGGAGGAGGAGGCTACACCTTC.

V usage is TRBV24-1 and J usage is TRBJ2-1, with no clear D. CDR1 is KGHDR, CDR2 SFDVKD, per germline. There are 15 residues in the CDR3. V was clipped by 5 bases and J by 5 bases, with 15 bases between them. The CDR3 region has the DNA TGTGCCACCAGTGTCGGTAGGCGGATCCACAATGAGCAGTTCTTC. Translated: CATSVGRRIHNEQFF.